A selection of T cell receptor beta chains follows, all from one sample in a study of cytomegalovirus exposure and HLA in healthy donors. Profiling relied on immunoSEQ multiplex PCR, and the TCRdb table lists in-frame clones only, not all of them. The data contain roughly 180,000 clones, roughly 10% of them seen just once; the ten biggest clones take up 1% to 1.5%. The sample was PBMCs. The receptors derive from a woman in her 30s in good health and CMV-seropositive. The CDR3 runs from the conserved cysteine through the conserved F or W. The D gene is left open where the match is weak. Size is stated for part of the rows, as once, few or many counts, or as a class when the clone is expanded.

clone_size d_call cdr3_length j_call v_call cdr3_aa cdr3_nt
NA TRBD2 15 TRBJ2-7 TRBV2 CASSGRGLAGDEQYF TGTGCCAGCAGTGGAAGGGGGCTAGCGGGAGACGAGCAGTACTTC
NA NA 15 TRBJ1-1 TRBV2 CASSESVRVNTEAFF TGTGCCAGCAGTGAATCGGTCAGGGTGAACACTGAAGCTTTCTTT
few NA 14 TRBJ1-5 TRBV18 CASSPGQNNQPQHF TGTGCCAGCTCCCCCGGACAGAACAATCAGCCCCAGCATTTT
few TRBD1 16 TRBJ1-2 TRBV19 CASRPRPGQGLEGYTF TGTGCCAGTAGACCCCGACCGGGACAGGGGTTAGAGGGCTACACCTTC
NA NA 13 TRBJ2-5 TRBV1 CTSSHHHRGTQYF TGCACCAGCAGCCACCACCACCGGGGGACCCAGTACTTC
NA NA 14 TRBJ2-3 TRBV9 CASSVRGEGDTQYF TGTGCCAGCAGCGTACGGGGAGAAGGGGATACGCAGTATTTT
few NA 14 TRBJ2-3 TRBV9 CASGKRVSTDTQYF TGTGCCAGCGGTAAGAGAGTAAGCACAGATACGCAGTATTTT
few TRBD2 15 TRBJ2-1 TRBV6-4 CASSERSGSFNEQFF TGTGCCAGCAGTGAGAGAAGCGGGAGCTTCAATGAGCAGTTCTTC
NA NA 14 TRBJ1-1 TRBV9 CASSVAGQNTEAFF TGTGCCAGCAGCGTAGCTGGACAGAACACTGAAGCTTTCTTT
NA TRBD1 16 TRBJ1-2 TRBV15 CATSRSQATGFHGYTF TGTGCCACCAGCAGGTCCCAAGCGACAGGGTTCCATGGCTACACCTTC
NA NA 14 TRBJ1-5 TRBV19 CASSVTGGPEAQHF TGTGCCAGTAGTGTTACAGGAGGGCCCGAGGCCCAGCATTTT
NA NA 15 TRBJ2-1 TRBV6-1 CASRFQTTSNNEQFF TGTGCCAGCAGATTTCAAACGACTAGTAACAATGAGCAGTTCTTC
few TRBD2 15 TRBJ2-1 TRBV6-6 CASSYGTSSYNEQFF TGTGCCAGCAGCTACGGGACTAGCTCCTACAATGAGCAGTTCTTC
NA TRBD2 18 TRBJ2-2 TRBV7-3 CASSLNLLSSGRPGELFF TGTGCCAGCAGCTTAAACCTCTTGTCCAGCGGGAGACCCGGGGAGCTGTTTTTT
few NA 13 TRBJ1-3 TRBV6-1 CASSEWPGNTIYF TGTGCCAGCAGTGAATGGCCCGGAAACACCATATATTTT
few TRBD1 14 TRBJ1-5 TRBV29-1 CSVGTGGWGQPQHF TGCAGCGTGGGGACAGGGGGCTGGGGTCAGCCCCAGCATTTT
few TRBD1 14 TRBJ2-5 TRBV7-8 CASSSAGGTETQYF TGTGCCAGCAGCTCAGCAGGGGGCACAGAGACCCAGTACTTC
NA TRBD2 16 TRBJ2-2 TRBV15 CATSRRLAVDTGELFF TGTGCCACCAGCAGGAGACTAGCGGTAGACACCGGGGAGCTGTTTTTT
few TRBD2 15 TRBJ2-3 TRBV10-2 CASSDAGGRTDTQYF TGCGCCAGCAGTGACGCGGGAGGGCGGACAGATACGCAGTATTTT
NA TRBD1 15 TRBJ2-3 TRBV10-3 CAISPGTGSTDTQYF TGTGCCATCAGTCCCGGGACAGGGAGCACAGATACGCAGTATTTT
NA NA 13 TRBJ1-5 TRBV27 CASKDSSNQPQHF TGTGCCAGCAAGGACAGTAGCAATCAGCCCCAGCATTTT
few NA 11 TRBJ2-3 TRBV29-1 CSVDRWDTQYF TGCAGCGTTGATCGGTGGGATACGCAGTATTTT
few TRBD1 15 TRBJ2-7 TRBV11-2 CASSLAGQGIYEQYF TGTGCCAGCAGCTTAGCGGGACAGGGGATCTACGAGCAGTACTTC
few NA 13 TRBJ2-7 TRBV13 CASSSLTGYEQYF TGTGCCAGCAGCTCACTTACAGGGTACGAGCAGTACTTC
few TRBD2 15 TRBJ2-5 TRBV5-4 CASSLRAGGAETQYF TGTGCCAGCAGCTTGAGGGCGGGAGGGGCAGAGACCCAGTACTTC
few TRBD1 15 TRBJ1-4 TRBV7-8 CASSLKAGQPEKLFF TGTGCCAGCAGCTTAAAGGCGGGACAGCCTGAAAAACTGTTTTTT
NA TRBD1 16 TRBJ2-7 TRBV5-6 CASSLFGTGRDYEQYF TGTGCCAGCAGCTTGTTTGGGACAGGGAGAGACTACGAGCAGTACTTC
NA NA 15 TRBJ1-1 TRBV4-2 CASSLPGQGSTEAFF TGTGCCAGCAGCCTCCCCGGGCAGGGCAGCACTGAAGCTTTCTTT
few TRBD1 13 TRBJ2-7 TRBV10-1 CASRQGQNYEQYF TGCGCCAGCCGACAGGGTCAAAACTACGAGCAGTACTTC
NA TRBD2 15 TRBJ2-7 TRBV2 CASRPTSVLSYEQYF TGTGCCAGCAGGCCCACTAGCGTGCTCTCCTACGAGCAGTACTTC
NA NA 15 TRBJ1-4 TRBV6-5 CASMRADSRNEKLFF TGTGCCAGCATGAGAGCGGACAGCCGTAATGAAAAACTGTTTTTT
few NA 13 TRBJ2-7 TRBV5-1 CASRPGEGYEQYF TGCGCCAGCAGACCGGGAGAAGGCTACGAGCAGTACTTC
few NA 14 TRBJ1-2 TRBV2 CASSEVGAGDGYTF TGTGCCAGCAGTGAAGTAGGGGCAGGGGATGGCTACACCTTC
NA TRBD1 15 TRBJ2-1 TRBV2 CASSYGQGVDNEQFF TGTGCCAGCAGCTATGGACAGGGGGTAGACAATGAGCAGTTCTTC
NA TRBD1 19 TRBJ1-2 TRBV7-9 CASSASPGQGSFERGGYTF TGTGCCAGCAGCGCGAGCCCGGGACAGGGGAGCTTCGAAAGGGGTGGCTACACCTTC
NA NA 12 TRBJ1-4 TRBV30 CAWRQGNEKLFF TGTGCCTGGAGACAGGGAAATGAAAAACTGTTTTTT
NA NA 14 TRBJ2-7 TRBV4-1 CASSQPTTNYEQYF TGCGCCAGCAGCCAACCGACTACCAACTACGAGCAGTACTTC
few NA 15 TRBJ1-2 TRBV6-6 CASSYQGSTNYGYTF TGTGCCAGCAGTTACCAGGGCAGCACTAACTATGGCTACACCTTC
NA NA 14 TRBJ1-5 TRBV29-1 CSVPRRDGNQPQHF TGCAGCGTACCCAGGAGGGACGGCAATCAGCCCCAGCATTTT